A selection of T cell receptor beta chains follows, all from one sample in a study of T cells in Graves' hyperthyroidism and ophthalmopathy. A single record per CDR3 protein comes from TCRdb applying MiXCR to the multiplex PCR reads. This table has 450,000 to 600,000 distinct CDR3 sequences, approximately 20% appearing once. Sequenced sample: blood. These TCRs come from a man in his forties with Graves' ophthalmopathy. Each CDR3 is given with its conserved first and last residue. D genes are given only for firm matches.

D gene: NA
J gene: TRBJ2-6
V gene: TRBV28
CDR3 protein: CASREQGPGANVLTF

D gene: TRBD2
J gene: TRBJ2-3
V gene: TRBV4-3
CDR3 protein: CASSQGTSGSGDTQYF

D gene: TRBD1
J gene: TRBJ1-2
V gene: TRBV7-6
CDR3 protein: CASSPRTGVGGYTF

D gene: NA
J gene: TRBJ2-7
V gene: TRBV7-8
CDR3 protein: CASSYDHGTPGGEQYF

D gene: NA
J gene: TRBJ1-1
V gene: TRBV6-1
CDR3 protein: CASNKQRNTEAFF

D gene: TRBD2
J gene: TRBJ2-2
V gene: TRBV7-2
CDR3 protein: CASSLGAGGVNTGELFF

D gene: TRBD1
J gene: TRBJ1-2
V gene: TRBV12-3/TRBV12-4
CDR3 protein: CASRNSGTGGFYGYTF

D gene: TRBD2
J gene: TRBJ2-7
V gene: TRBV5-1
CDR3 protein: CASSSGLRGGLDEQYF

D gene: NA
J gene: TRBJ2-2
V gene: TRBV15
CDR3 protein: CATSRATGELFF

D gene: TRBD2
J gene: TRBJ2-5
V gene: TRBV6-1
CDR3 protein: CASSLAGFQETQYF

D gene: NA
J gene: TRBJ2-7
V gene: TRBV20-1
CDR3 protein: CSAPLGAYEQYF

D gene: TRBD1
J gene: TRBJ1-1
V gene: TRBV4-1
CDR3 protein: CASSQGAEAFF

D gene: TRBD1
J gene: TRBJ2-2
V gene: TRBV9
CDR3 protein: CASSVGDRGELFF

D gene: NA
J gene: TRBJ1-2
V gene: TRBV6-4
CDR3 protein: CASSERRDDGYTF

D gene: NA
J gene: TRBJ2-1
V gene: TRBV6-1
CDR3 protein: CASILQGRSYNEQFF

D gene: NA
J gene: TRBJ1-5
V gene: TRBV12-3/TRBV12-4
CDR3 protein: CASSLPGGYQPQHF

D gene: NA
J gene: TRBJ1-6
V gene: TRBV6-2/TRBV6-3
CDR3 protein: CASSYVEASPLHF